This T cell receptor (beta chain) was observed in a study of CD8 T cells in Susac syndrome. The controls, all healthy donors, were matched for age and sex. Isolation of CD8+ and CD4+ T cells was performed negatively, whereas enrichment of TEMRA cells was done by FACS. Reverse transcription of about 0.5 to 1 ug RNA was carried out with random hexamers. Amplification of TCR beta CDR3 spanned 54 Vbeta and 13 Jbeta via immunoSEQ multiplex PCR. TCRdb independently ran MiXCR on the immunoSEQ multiplex PCR reads; one entry per CDR3 protein. The sample lists under 150,000 distinct CDR3 sequences; 94% were seen once. The CDR3 sequence is 13 residues long. CDR1 is DFQATT and CDR2 is SNEGSKA in the germline V gene (reference sequence). V was pared by 2 bases and J by 8 bases, with 4 bases of the junction left unmatched.

The chain employs TRBV20-1 and TRBJ2-1; 9 bases match TRBD2. This TCR was sampled from a human donor in good health. The sample comprised CD8+ T cells from PBMCs. CDR3 loop: CSARLAGNDEQFF. The DNA for the CDR3 is TGCAGTGCTAGACTAGCGGGAAACGATGAGCAGTTCTTC.